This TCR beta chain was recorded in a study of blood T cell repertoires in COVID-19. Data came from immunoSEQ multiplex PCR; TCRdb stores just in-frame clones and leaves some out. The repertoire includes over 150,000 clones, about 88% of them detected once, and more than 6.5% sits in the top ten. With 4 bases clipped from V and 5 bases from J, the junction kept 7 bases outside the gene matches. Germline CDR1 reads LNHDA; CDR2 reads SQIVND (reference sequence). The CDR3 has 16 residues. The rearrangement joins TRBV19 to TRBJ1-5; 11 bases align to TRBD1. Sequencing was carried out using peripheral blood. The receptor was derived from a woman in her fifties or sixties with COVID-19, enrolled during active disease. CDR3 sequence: CASSRRTGGNYQPQHF. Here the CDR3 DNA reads TGTGCCAGTAGTAGGAGGACAGGGGGCAATTATCAGCCCCAGCATTTT.